A single sample gave rise to the 27 T cell receptor beta chains below, sequenced in a study of T cell changes during pregnancy in multiple sclerosis. TCRdb's table, derived via immunoSEQ multiplex PCR, lists solely in-frame clones and lacks some. The sample includes about 34,000 clones, 80% to 90% of them seen just once. The sequencing used CD8+ T cells from peripheral blood mononuclear cells, collected in the third trimester of pregnancy. Receptors originate from a female donor with multiple sclerosis, enrolled in a pregnancy study.

The chain employs TRBV7-6 and TRBJ2-7, with a weak D call TRBD2 (5 bases). The germline CDR1 and CDR2 sequences are SGHVS and FNYEAQ. The germline V and J ends were trimmed by 2 bases and 5 bases, with 10 bases remaining between them. The CDR3 consists of 13 residues. The CDR3 sequence is CASSLYPRDEQYF. The CDR3 DNA reads as TGTGCCAGCAGCTTATACCCGAGGGACGAGCAGTACTTC.

This chain uses TRBV2 with TRBJ2-5; TRBD2 matches 10 bases. J was trimmed by 2 bases and V by 6 bases; bases with no gene match: 3. CDR3 length: 14 residues. Germline V gene data show CDR1 as SNHLY and CDR2 as FYNNEI. The CDR3 bases are TGTGCCAGCAGGACGACTAGCGGGCAAGAGACCCAGTACTTC. It specifies CASRTTSGQETQYF. The full variable domain, completed using reference TRBV2 and TRBJ2-5, is EPEVTQTPSHQVTQMGQEVILRCVPISNHLYFYWYRQILGQKVEFLVSFYNNEISEKSEIFDDQFSVERPDGSNFTLKIRSTKLEDSAMYFCASRTTSGQETQYFGPGTRLLVL.

The rearrangement links TRBV9 to TRBJ2-7, with D maybe TRBD1 (6 bases). There are 12 residues in the CDR3. V was trimmed by 3 bases and J by 4 bases, leaving 8 bases between them. Germline CDR1 SGDLS, CDR2 YYNGEE. The CDR3 spells CASSEQGYEQYF. The CDR3 DNA is TGTGCCAGCAGCGAACAGGGATACGAGCAGTACTTC.

The chain couples TRBV7-8 to TRBJ2-3; TRBD2 agrees at 7 bases. V shed 1 base and J 2 bases; nucleotides not matched to a gene: 6. The length of the CDR3 is 16 residues. CDR1 and CDR2 from the germline V gene are SGHVS and FQNEAQ. The CDR3 coding sequence is TGTGCCAGCAGCTTAGAACGGGGGGTTTACACAGATACGCAGTATTTT. Its translation: CASSLERGVYTDTQYF.

This clone appeared a single time. This sequence joins TRBV5-5 and TRBJ1-2; TRBD1 matches 9 bases. In germline, CDR1 is SGHKS, CDR2 YYEKEE (reference sequence). This CDR3 has 15 residues. Trimming removed 3 bases from V and 5 bases from J; junction bases left unmatched: 8. The CDR3 region is CASSYRDRVFYGYTF. In DNA form, the CDR3 reads TGTGCCAGCAGCTACCGGGACAGGGTATTTTATGGCTACACCTTC.

V gene TRBV5-4 combines with J gene TRBJ1-4, with D possibly matching TRBD1 (5 bases). Germline CDR1 and CDR2: SGHNT and YYREEE (reference sequence). The CDR3 has 14 amino acids. V gave up 4 bases and J gave up 5 bases, with 12 bases separating them. For the CDR3, the DNA is TGTGCCAGCAGCCCACAGGAGAGAAATGAAAAACTGTTTTTT. Translating gives CASSPQERNEKLFF. Full variable domain (outside the CDR3, taken from reference TRBV5-4 and TRBJ1-4): ETGVTQSPTHLIKTRGQQVTLRCSSQSGHNTVSWYQQALGQGPQFIFQYYREEENGRGNFPPRFSGLQFPNYSSELNVNALELDDSALYLCASSPQERNEKLFFGSGTQLSVL.

The V call is TRBV5-5, the J call TRBJ2-7; D is unresolved. CDR1 SGHKS and CDR2 YYEKEE come from the germline V gene (reference sequence). The CDR3 has 15 amino acids. V dropped 0 bases and J dropped 0 bases, with 10 bases sitting between them. The CDR3, as DNA: TGTGCCAGCAGCTTGGCCCCAGGCAGCTCCTACGAGCAGTACTTC. Encoded protein: CASSLAPGSSYEQYF. Full variable domain (missing parts from reference TRBV5-5 and TRBJ2-7): DAGVTQSPTHLIKTRGQQVTLRCSPISGHKSVSWYQQVLGQGPQFIFQYYEKEERGRGNFPDRFSARQFPNYSSELNVNALLLGDSALYLCASSLAPGSSYEQYFGPGTRLTVT.

This chain links TRBV19 with TRBJ2-2; D unresolved. Germline CDR1 reads LNHDA; CDR2 reads SQIVND (reference sequence). The CDR3 is 14 amino acids. The V end lost 0 bases, the J end lost 9 bases, and 11 bases lay between the germline ends. The DNA of the CDR3 is TGTGCCAGTAGTATAGATGTCGAGAGCAGGGAGCTGTTTTTT. Translating it yields CASSIDVESRELFF. Full variable domain (rest looked up from reference TRBV19 and TRBJ2-2): DGGITQSPKYLFRKEGQNVTLSCEQNLNHDAMYWYRQDPGQGLRLIYYSQIVNDFQKGDIAEGYSVSREKKESFPLTVTSAQKNPTAFYLCASSIDVESRELFFGEGSRLTVL.

The rearrangement links TRBV15 to TRBJ1-2, with 8 bases identical to TRBD1. The CDR3 totals 15 residues. J lost 7 bases, V lost 5 bases, and 12 bases had no gene match. CDR1 and CDR2 (germline): LNHNV, YYDKDF (reference sequence). DNA of the CDR3: TGTGCCACCAGCTTTTCAGGACAGGGCGCCGGTGGCTACACCTTC. Its protein product is CATSFSGQGAGGYTF.

The rearrangement uses TRBV5-4 and TRBJ1-1; D is undetermined. CDR1 is SGHNT and CDR2 is YYREEE in the germline V gene (reference sequence). CDR3 length equals 14 residues. Trimming took 0 bases from V and 10 from J, leaving 16 bases between them. CDR3 bases: TGTGCCAGCAGCTTGGCGGGTGGCGGGGAAGGAGCTTTCTTT. Protein product: CASSLAGGGEGAFF.

On this clone itself: Additional DNA sequences in this sample encode the identical CDR3. The chain joins TRBV9 to TRBJ1-1; possible D gene TRBD1, 5 bases. V was pared by 1 base and J by 1 base, with 5 bases between. Per the germline V gene, CDR1 is SGDLS and CDR2 is YYNGEE. CDR3 size: 13 residues. The CDR3 coding sequence is TGTGCCAGCAGCGTAAGGGGGAACACTGAAGCTTTCTTT. Translated: CASSVRGNTEAFF.

The chain couples TRBV7-9 to TRBJ1-1; 7 positions agree with TRBD1. The CDR3 totals 17 residues. Germline CDR1 SEHNR, CDR2 FQNEAQ (reference sequence). V was clipped by 3 bases and J by 8 bases; unmatched bases: 18. The DNA for the CDR3 is TGTGCCAGCAGCTTCCGTTTCCCGACAGGGACGGGAAAAGAAGCTTTCTTT. Translating gives CASSFRFPTGTGKEAFF.

V usage is TRBV19 and J usage is TRBJ1-5; D is uncertain. Between the trimmed V and J ends, which lost 0 bases and 2 bases, there was a span of 11 bases. CDR1 is LNHDA and CDR2 is SQIVND in the germline V gene (reference sequence). CDR3 size: 16 residues. The CDR3 spells CASSIDQAVGNQPQHF. DNA of the CDR3: TGTGCCAGTAGTATAGATCAGGCCGTCGGCAATCAGCCCCAGCATTTT.

The rearrangement links TRBV2 to TRBJ2-7; 7 bases are shared with TRBD1. From germline, CDR1 is SNHLY and CDR2 FYNNEI. This CDR3 region has 15 residues. After removal of 3 bases from V and 2 bases from J, the junction contained 7 bases not matched to a gene. CDR3 loop: CASSEGQTITYEQYF. CDR3 DNA: TGTGCCAGCAGTGAGGGACAGACCATTACCTACGAGCAGTACTTC.

This chain links TRBV27 with TRBJ2-2; a weak D match, TRBD1 (6 bases). CDR1 MNHEY and CDR2 SMNVEV come from the germline V gene (reference sequence). Trimming shortened V by 3 bases and J by 3 bases, and 17 bases separated the two germline ends. This CDR3 comprises 17 residues. CDR3 sequence reads: CASSLGTLTGHTGELFF. The CDR3 coding sequence is TGTGCCAGCAGTTTGGGGACGTTGACAGGACACACCGGGGAGCTGTTTTTT.

This chain connects TRBV14 to TRBJ2-7, with D tentatively TRBD2 (6 bases). The CDR3 contains 17 residues. Trimming stripped 0 bases from V and 0 bases from J, with 15 bases between. CDR1 and CDR2 (germline): SGHDN, FVKESK. CDR3 region: CASSQDGAGRSSYEQYF. In DNA, the CDR3 is TGTGCCAGCAGCCAAGATGGGGCGGGAAGGAGCTCCTACGAGCAGTACTTC.

The V gene is TRBV6-5, the J gene TRBJ1-2; D remains ambiguous. Per the germline V gene, CDR1 is MNHEY and CDR2 is SVGAGI. The CDR3 covers 13 residues. V lost 10 bases and J lost 2, with 14 bases in between. This chain's CDR3 is CATLPGSNYGYTF. Here the CDR3 DNA reads TGTGCCACCCTCCCGGGGTCCAACTATGGCTACACCTTC.

The chain recombines TRBV5-8 with TRBJ2-7; D is perhaps TRBD2 (5 bases). CDR1 is SGHTS, CDR2 YDEGEE, per germline. There are 14 residues in the CDR3. With 0 bases removed from V and 7 bases from J, the gap between germline ends came to 14 bases. The CDR3 loop is CASSLDILAWEQYF. The CDR3 DNA is TGTGCCAGCAGCTTGGATATTCTAGCATGGGAGCAGTACTTC.

The V and J genes are TRBV5-6 and TRBJ2-5; 11 bases line up with TRBD1. Looked up from germline, CDR1 is SGHDT and CDR2 is YYEEEE. The CDR3 runs 15 residues. After removal of 4 bases from V and 2 bases from J, the junction contained 4 bases not matched to a gene. In nucleotides, the CDR3 is TGTGCCAGCAGCGAAGGACAGGGGGCTCAAGAGACCCAGTACTTC. This gives the protein CASSEGQGAQETQYF.

The V gene is TRBV19, the J gene TRBJ2-1; D gene unclear. The CDR3 totals 13 residues. V was cut by 2 bases and J by 4 bases, with 6 bases left in between. Germline V gives CDR1 LNHDA, CDR2 SQIVND (reference sequence). CDR3 sequence (DNA): TGTGCCAGTAGTATACTTTTGTACAATGAGCAGTTCTTC. Protein product: CASSILLYNEQFF.

The rearrangement links TRBV7-8 to TRBJ2-7, with 9 nucleotides matching TRBD1. Germline V gene sequence: CDR1 SGHVS, CDR2 FQNEAQ. The V segment lost 4 bases and the J segment 2 bases; nucleotides outside the gene matches: 0. This CDR3 has 13 residues. The CDR3 region has the DNA TGTGCCAGCAGCTACAGGGGGCCCTACGAGCAGTACTTC. As protein: CASSYRGPYEQYF.

This clone was recorded at least ten times. The V gene is TRBV6-4, the J gene TRBJ1-1; D is possibly TRBD1 (5 bases). CDR3 length: 13 residues. The germline CDR1 and CDR2 sequences are MRHNA and SNTAGT. V was shortened by 3 bases and J by 0 bases, with 5 bases between the two germline ends. The CDR3 region has the DNA TGTGCCAGCAGTGAGGACATGAACACTGAAGCTTTCTTT. Its translation is CASSEDMNTEAFF.

The chain combines TRBV6-5 with TRBJ2-1; TRBD1 might be the D (6 bases). Germline V gene lookup returns CDR1 MNHEY and CDR2 SVGAGI. V gave up 5 bases and J gave up 9 bases, with 11 bases separating them. The CDR3 is 12 residues long. In nucleotides, the CDR3 is TGTGCCAGCAGTCAGACAGGAATTGAGCAGTTCTTC. Residues: CASSQTGIEQFF.

The chain recombines TRBV13 with TRBJ2-3; no clear D gene. The CDR3 extends over 14 amino acids. Trimming shortened V by 2 bases and J by 0 bases, and 6 bases separated the two germline ends. Germline-derived CDR1 and CDR2 are PRHDT and FYEKMQ (reference sequence). The CDR3 coding sequence is TGTGCCAGCAGCTTATATTCTAGCACAGATACGCAGTATTTT. Protein sequence: CASSLYSSTDTQYF.

This chain connects TRBV9 to TRBJ1-3, with no clear D. The CDR3 sequence is 16 residues long. Germline V gene data show CDR1 as SGDLS and CDR2 as YYNGEE. The ends were cut back, 0 bases at V and 3 bases at J, with 13 bases in the middle. CDR3 sequence (DNA): TGTGCCAGCAGCGTAGCGGGATCGGCAGGTGGAAACACCATATATTTT. Translated, it gives CASSVAGSAGGNTIYF.

This clone has a single count. The V gene is TRBV5-6, the J gene TRBJ2-7; maybe TRBD1 (6 bases). Germline CDR1 SGHDT, CDR2 YYEEEE. With 4 bases removed from V and 1 base from J, the gap between germline ends came to 15 bases. The CDR3 sequence is 15 residues long. The CDR3 DNA reads TGTGCCAGCAGCCCACCCGGGACACTATCCTACGAGCAGTACTTC. Translation: CASSPPGTLSYEQYF.

The chain combines TRBV7-6 with TRBJ1-1; D might be TRBD1 (5 bases). The CDR3 is 15 amino acids. Trimming shortened V by 1 base and J by 0 bases, and 9 bases separated the two germline ends. Germline CDR1 reads SGHVS; CDR2 reads FNYEAQ. CDR3 region: CASSLVSGVNTEAFF. CDR3 bases: TGTGCCAGCAGCTTAGTATCGGGGGTGAACACTGAAGCTTTCTTT.